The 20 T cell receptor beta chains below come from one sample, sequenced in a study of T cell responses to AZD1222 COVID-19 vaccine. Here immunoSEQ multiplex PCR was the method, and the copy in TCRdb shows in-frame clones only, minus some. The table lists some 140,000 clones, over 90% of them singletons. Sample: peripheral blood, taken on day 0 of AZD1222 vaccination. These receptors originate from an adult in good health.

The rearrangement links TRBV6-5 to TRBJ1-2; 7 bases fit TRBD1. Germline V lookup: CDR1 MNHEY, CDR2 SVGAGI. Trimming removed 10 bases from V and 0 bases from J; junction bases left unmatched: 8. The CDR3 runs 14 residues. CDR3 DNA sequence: TGTGCCACGTTAAAGGGGGCCGCTAACTATGGCTACACCTTC. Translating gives CATLKGAANYGYTF.

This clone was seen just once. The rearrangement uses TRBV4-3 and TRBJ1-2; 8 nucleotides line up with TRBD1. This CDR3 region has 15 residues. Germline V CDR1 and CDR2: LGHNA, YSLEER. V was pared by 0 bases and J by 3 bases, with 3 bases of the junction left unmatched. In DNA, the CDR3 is TGCGCCAGCAGCCAAGAGGAGACAGGGGACTATGGCTACACCTTC. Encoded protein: CASSQEETGDYGYTF.

CDR3 in amino acids: CASSPRGANYGYTF. The CDR3, as DNA: TGCGCCAGCAGCCCTAGGGGGGCTAACTATGGCTACACCTTC. The chain joins TRBV5-1 to TRBJ1-2; TRBD1 might be the D (6 bases). The CDR3 extends over 14 amino acids. The V and J ends lost 4 bases and 0 bases respectively, with 10 bases between them. Per germline, CDR1 SGHRS and CDR2 YFSETQ.

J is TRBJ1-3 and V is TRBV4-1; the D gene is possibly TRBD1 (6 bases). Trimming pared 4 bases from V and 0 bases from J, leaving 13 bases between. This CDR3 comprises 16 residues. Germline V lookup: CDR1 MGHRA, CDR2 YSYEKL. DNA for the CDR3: TGCGCCAGCAGCCTGCGGGACACCGTCTCTGGAAACACCATATATTTT. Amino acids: CASSLRDTVSGNTIYF.

This CDR3 is CAIKKGGNSGNTIYF. Written as DNA, the CDR3 is TGTGCCATCAAGAAAGGGGGCAACTCTGGAAACACCATATATTTT. This chain joins TRBV10-3 and TRBJ1-3; 7 bases fit TRBD1. This CDR3 is 15 amino acids long. Trimming cost V 7 bases and J 0 bases; bases outside gene matches: 6. The germline CDR1 and CDR2 sequences are ENHRY and SYGVKD.

CDR3 amino acids: CASSLASSSSNYGYTF. The DNA for the CDR3 is TGTGCCAGCAGCTTAGCATCCAGTTCCTCCAACTATGGCTACACCTTC. The chain couples TRBV7-2 to TRBJ1-2, with D hard to call. V lost 0 bases, J lost 2 bases, and 13 bases lay in between. This CDR3 has 16 amino acids. From germline, CDR1 is SGHTA and CDR2 FQGNSA.

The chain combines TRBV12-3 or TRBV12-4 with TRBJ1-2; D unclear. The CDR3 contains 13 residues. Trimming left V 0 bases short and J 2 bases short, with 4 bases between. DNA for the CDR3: TGTGCCAGCAGTTTAGCCATAAACTATGGCTACACCTTC. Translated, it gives CASSLAINYGYTF.

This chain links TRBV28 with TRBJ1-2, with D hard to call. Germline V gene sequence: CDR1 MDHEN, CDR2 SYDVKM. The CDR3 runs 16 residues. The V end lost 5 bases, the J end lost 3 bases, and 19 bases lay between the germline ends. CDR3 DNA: TGTGCCAGCAGTCCAACAGACCCGGGAGGGTACTATGGCTACACCTTC. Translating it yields CASSPTDPGGYYGYTF.

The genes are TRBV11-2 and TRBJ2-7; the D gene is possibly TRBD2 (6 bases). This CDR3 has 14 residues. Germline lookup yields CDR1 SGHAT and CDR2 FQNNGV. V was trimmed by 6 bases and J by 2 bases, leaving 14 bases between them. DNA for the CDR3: TGTGCCAGCAGTTTGGGGACTTTCACCTACGAGCAGTACTTC. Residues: CASSLGTFTYEQYF.

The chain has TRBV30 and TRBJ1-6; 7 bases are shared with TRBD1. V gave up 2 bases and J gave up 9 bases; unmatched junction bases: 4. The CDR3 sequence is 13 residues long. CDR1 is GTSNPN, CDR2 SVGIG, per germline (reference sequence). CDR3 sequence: CAWSRQGGSPLHF. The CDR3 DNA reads TGTGCCTGGAGTCGACAGGGAGGTTCACCCCTCCACTTT. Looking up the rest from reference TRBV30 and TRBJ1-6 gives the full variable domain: SQTIHQWPATLVQPVGSPLSLECTVEGTSNPNLYWYRQAAGRGLQLLFYSVGIGQISSEVPQNLSASRPQDRQFILSSKKLLLSDSGFYLCAWSRQGGSPLHFGNGTRLTVT.

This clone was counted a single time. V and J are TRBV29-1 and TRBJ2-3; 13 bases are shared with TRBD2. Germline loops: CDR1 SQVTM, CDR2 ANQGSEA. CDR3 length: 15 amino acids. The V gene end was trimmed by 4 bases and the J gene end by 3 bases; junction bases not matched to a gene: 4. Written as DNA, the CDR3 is TGCAGCGTTGGGGGACTAGCGGGAAGAACAGATACGCAGTATTTT. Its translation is CSVGGLAGRTDTQYF.

CDR3 bases: TGTGCCAGCAGCCCGAGTGGTGAGGTATTCGATGAGCAGTTCTTC. This translates into CASSPSGEVFDEQFF. The rearrangement joins TRBV5-6 to TRBJ2-1; D unclear. Trimming removed 4 bases at V and 8 bases at J, with 19 bases between. There are 15 residues in the CDR3. Germline assignment: CDR1 SGHDT and CDR2 YYEEEE.

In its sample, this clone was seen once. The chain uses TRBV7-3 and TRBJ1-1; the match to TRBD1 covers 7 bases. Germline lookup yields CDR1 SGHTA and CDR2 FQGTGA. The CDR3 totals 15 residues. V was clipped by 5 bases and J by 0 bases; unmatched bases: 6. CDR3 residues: CASSPRQGMNTEAFF. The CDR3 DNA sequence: TGTGCCAGCAGCCCTCGACAGGGAATGAACACTGAAGCTTTCTTT.

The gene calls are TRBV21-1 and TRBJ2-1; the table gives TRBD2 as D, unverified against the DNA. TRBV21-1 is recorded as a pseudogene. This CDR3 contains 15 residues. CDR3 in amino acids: CASSKFFDWNNEQFF. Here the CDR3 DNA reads TGTGCCAGCAGCAAATTCTTCGACTGGAACAATGAGCAGTTCTTC.

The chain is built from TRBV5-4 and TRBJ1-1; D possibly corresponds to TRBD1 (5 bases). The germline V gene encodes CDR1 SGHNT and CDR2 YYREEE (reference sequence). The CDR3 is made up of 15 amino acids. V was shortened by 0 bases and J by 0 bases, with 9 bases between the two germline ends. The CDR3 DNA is TGTGCCAGCAGCTTGGGACAGCCGCTGAACACTGAAGCTTTCTTT. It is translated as CASSLGQPLNTEAFF.

The CDR3 region has the DNA TGTGCCAGCAGTCTACTTCGTCAGTACTATGGCTACACCTTC. This codes for CASSLLRQYYGYTF. The V and J genes are TRBV6-2 or TRBV6-3 and TRBJ1-2; D remains ambiguous. The CDR3 loop spans 14 amino acids. V was clipped by 5 bases and J by 3 bases, with 13 bases between them. Germline values: CDR1 MNHEY, CDR2 SVGEGT.

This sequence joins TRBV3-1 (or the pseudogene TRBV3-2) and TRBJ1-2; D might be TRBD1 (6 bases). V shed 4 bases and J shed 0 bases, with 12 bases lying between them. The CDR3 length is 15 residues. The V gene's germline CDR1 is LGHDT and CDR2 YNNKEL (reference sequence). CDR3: CASSPDRFTNYGYTF. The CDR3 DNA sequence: TGTGCCAGCAGCCCAGACAGGTTCACTAACTATGGCTACACCTTC.

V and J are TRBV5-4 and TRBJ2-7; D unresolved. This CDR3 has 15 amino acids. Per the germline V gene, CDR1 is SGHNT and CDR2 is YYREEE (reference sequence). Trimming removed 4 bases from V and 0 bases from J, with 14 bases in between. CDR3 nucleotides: TGTGCCAGCAGCCCCGTTACCGCCAGCTCCTACGAGCAGTACTTC. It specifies CASSPVTASSYEQYF.

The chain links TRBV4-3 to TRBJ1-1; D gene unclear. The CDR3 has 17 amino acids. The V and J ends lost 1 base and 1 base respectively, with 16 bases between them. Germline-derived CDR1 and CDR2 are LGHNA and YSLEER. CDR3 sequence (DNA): TGCGCCAGCAGCCAAGCGGCCGTACTTTTGGGGAACACTGAAGCTTTCTTT. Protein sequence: CASSQAAVLLGNTEAFF.

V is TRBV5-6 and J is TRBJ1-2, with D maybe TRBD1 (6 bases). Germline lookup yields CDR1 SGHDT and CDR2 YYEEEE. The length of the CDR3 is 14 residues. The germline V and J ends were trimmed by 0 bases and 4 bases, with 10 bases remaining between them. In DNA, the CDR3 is TGTGCCAGCAGCTTGGCGGACAGAATCTATGGCTACACCTTC. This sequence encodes CASSLADRIYGYTF. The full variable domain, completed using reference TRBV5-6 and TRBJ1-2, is DAGVTQSPTHLIKTRGQQVTLRCSPKSGHDTVSWYQQALGQGPQFIFQYYEEEERQRGNFPDRFSGHQFPNYSSELNVNALLLGDSALYLCASSLADRIYGYTFGSGTRLTVV.